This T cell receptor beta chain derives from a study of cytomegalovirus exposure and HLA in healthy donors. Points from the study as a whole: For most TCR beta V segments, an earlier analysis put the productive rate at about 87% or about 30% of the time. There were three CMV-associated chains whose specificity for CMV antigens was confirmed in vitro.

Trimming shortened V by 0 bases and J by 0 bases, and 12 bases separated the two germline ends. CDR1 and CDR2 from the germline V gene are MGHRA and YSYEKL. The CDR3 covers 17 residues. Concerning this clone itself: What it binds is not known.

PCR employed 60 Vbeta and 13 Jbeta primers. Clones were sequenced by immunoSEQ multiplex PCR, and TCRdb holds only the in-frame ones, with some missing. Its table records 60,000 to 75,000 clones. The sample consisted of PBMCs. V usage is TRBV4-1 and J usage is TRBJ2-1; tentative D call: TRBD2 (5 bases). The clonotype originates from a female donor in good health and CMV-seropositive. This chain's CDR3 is CASSQDTAAGSYNEQFF. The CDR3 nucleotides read TGCGCCAGCAGCCAAGATACAGCGGCAGGCTCCTACAATGAGCAGTTCTTC.